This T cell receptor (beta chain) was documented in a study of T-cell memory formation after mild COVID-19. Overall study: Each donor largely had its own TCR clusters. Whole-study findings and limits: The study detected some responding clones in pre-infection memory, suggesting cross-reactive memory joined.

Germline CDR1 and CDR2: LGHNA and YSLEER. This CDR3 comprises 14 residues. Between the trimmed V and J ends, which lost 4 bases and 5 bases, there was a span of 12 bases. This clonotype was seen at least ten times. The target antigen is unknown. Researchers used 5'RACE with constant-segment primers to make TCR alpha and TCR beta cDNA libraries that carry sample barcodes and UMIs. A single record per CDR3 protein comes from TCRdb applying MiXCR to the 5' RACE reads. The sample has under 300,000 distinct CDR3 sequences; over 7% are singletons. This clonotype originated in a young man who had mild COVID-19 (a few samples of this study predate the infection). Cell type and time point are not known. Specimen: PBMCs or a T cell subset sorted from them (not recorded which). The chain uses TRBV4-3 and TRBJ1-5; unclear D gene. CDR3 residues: CASSLSRGDQPQHF. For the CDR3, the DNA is TGCGCCAGCAGCCTCTCCCGGGGAGATCAGCCCCAGCATTTT.